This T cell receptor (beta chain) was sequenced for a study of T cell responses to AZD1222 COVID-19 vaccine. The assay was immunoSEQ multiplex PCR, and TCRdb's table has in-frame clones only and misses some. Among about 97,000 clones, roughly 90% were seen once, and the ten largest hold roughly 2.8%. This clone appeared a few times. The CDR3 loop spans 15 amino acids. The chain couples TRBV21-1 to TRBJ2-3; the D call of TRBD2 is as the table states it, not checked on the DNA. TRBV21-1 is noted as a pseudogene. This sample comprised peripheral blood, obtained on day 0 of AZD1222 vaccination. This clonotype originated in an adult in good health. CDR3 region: CASSLAGGSTDTQYF. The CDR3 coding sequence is TGTGCCAGCAGCTTAGCGGGGGGGAGCACAGATACGCAGTATTTT.